The 18 T cell receptor beta chains presented below share a single source sample, sequenced in a study of sequential checkpoint blockade in melanoma. Stated treatment: randomized to nivolumab then ipilimumab (arm A) or the reverse (arm B). Libraries were prepared by immunoSEQ multiplex PCR; TCRdb keeps only in-frame clonotypes and omits some of them. Of fewer than 15,000 clones detected, roughly a fifth appear once; the ten largest clones hold 5.5% to 8%. This specimen was tumor tissue (inferred from file names), taken from a patient given nivolumab and ipilimumab in sequence. These receptors were taken from a human donor with melanoma.

This chain's CDR3 is CSARLQDFYEQYF. CDR3 in DNA: TGCAGCGCCCGTTTACAGGATTTCTACGAGCAGTACTTC. The genes are TRBV29-1 and TRBJ2-7; tentatively, D is TRBD1 (5 bases). Germline V gene data show CDR1 as SQVTM and CDR2 as ANQGSEA. There are 13 residues in the CDR3. Trimming took off 7 bases at V and 3 bases at J, with 16 bases between the two ends.

This clone was observed a handful of times. The chain uses TRBV19 and TRBJ1-5; D remains unclear. CDR1 is LNHDA, CDR2 SQIVND, per germline (reference sequence). V lost 3 bases and J 6 bases, leaving 9 bases between the germline ends. The CDR3 sequence is 13 residues long. DNA of the CDR3: TGTGCCAGTAGTATGTCGCTAGGTCAGCCCCAGCATTTT. This codes for CASSMSLGQPQHF.

The DNA of the CDR3 is TGTGCCAGCGGGCCGGGAGGCAGCGGGGGGTACAATGAGCAGTTCTTC. Residues: CASGPGGSGGYNEQFF. The chain joins TRBV10-3 to TRBJ2-1; 9 bases match TRBD2. Germline V CDR1 and CDR2: ENHRY, SYGVKD. There are 16 residues in the CDR3. The junction had 14 bases not matched to a gene; V was cut back by 10 bases and J by 4 bases.

V and J are TRBV6-8 and TRBJ2-5; D call uncertain. Between the trimmed V and J ends, which lost 3 bases and 4 bases, there was a span of 9 bases. From germline, CDR1 is MNHGY and CDR2 SAAAGT. CDR3 size: 13 residues. CDR3 loop: CASSYSLGETQYF. CDR3 in DNA: TGTGCCAGCAGTTATAGCTTGGGAGAGACCCAGTACTTC.

The chain couples TRBV6-8 to TRBJ2-4, with 7 positions matching TRBD1. CDR1 is MNHGY, CDR2 SAAAGT, per germline. The trim removed 6 bases at V and 1 base at J, leaving 9 bases unmatched. The CDR3 sequence is 16 residues long. The CDR3 reads CASSRQGSGAKNIQYF. CDR3 bases: TGTGCCAGCAGCCGACAGGGATCAGGGGCCAAAAACATTCAGTACTTC.

This clone showed up just a few times. The chain combines TRBV6-7 with TRBJ2-1; unclear D gene. TRBV6-7 is sorted into the ORF group, with uncertain function. V lost 6 bases and J lost 4, with 4 bases in between. The CDR3 has 11 amino acids. In nucleotides, the CDR3 is TGTGCCAGCAGCCTGTACAATGAGCAGTTCTTC. As protein: CASSLYNEQFF.

The J gene is TRBJ1-2, the V gene TRBV6-8, with a possible D match to TRBD1 (5 bases). The CDR3 consists of 15 residues. The V gene's germline CDR1 is MNHGY and CDR2 SAAAGT. Trimming removed 4 bases at V and 5 bases at J, with 17 bases between. The CDR3 sequence is CASSSLGGGRYGYTF. Written as DNA, the CDR3 is TGTGCCAGCAGTTCCCTCGGGGGGGGTCGATATGGCTACACCTTC.

V gene TRBV28 combines with J gene TRBJ1-5; D unclear. The germline V and J ends were trimmed by 5 bases and 0 bases, with 8 bases remaining between them. Per germline, CDR1 MDHEN and CDR2 SYDVKM. This CDR3 has 14 residues. This CDR3 reads CASSGKNSNQPQHF. CDR3 sequence (DNA): TGTGCCAGCAGTGGGAAAAATAGCAATCAGCCCCAGCATTTT.

The rearrangement uses TRBV11-3 and TRBJ2-1; maybe TRBD2 (5 bases). V was clipped by 5 bases and J by 5 bases, with 13 bases between them. In germline, CDR1 is SGHNT, CDR2 YENEEA. The length of the CDR3 is 14 residues. This chain's CDR3 is CASSPDYQHNEQFF. CDR3 sequence (DNA): TGTGCCAGCAGCCCCGACTACCAACACAATGAGCAGTTCTTC.

The chain uses TRBV7-4 and TRBJ1-2; 7 bases are a match to TRBD1. The junction had 6 bases not matched to a gene; V was cut back by 5 bases and J by 6 bases. The CDR3 runs to 13 residues. Germline CDR1 is SGHVT and CDR2 is SQSDAQ. The CDR3 coding sequence is TGTGCCAGCAGCCCTCGGAGGGGGCATGGCTACACCTTC. It is translated as CASSPRRGHGYTF.

This clone ranks as medium-sized (0.01 to 0.1%). The chain combines TRBV11-3 with TRBJ1-1; tentative D call: TRBD1 (5 bases). Looked up from germline, CDR1 is SGHNT and CDR2 is YENEEA. The CDR3 is made up of 15 amino acids. The V and J ends lost 2 bases and 1 base respectively, with 11 bases between them. CDR3 bases: TGTGCCAGCAGCTTAATGGGGGGAGAGAACACTGAAGCTTTCTTT. It specifies CASSLMGGENTEAFF.

This sequence joins TRBV9 and TRBJ1-4; D gene uncertain. The V end was cut by 0 bases, the J end by 5 bases, with 14 bases between. Germline-derived CDR1 and CDR2 are SGDLS and YYNGEE. This CDR3 is built from 16 residues. CDR3 sequence: CASSVATTGRNEKLFF. CDR3 nucleotide sequence: TGTGCCAGCAGCGTAGCTACAACGGGTAGGAATGAAAAACTGTTTTTT. Combining the CDR3 with reference TRBV9 and TRBJ1-4 gives the whole variable domain DSGVTQTPKHLITATGQRVTLRCSPRSGDLSVYWYQQSLDQGLQFLIQYYNGEERAKGNILERFSAQQFPDLHSELNLSSLELGDSALYFCASSVATTGRNEKLFFGSGTQLSVL.

The chain combines TRBV11-3 with TRBJ2-1, with 12 nucleotides matching TRBD1. The CDR3 length is 19 residues. Germline V gives CDR1 SGHNT, CDR2 YENEEA. The V segment lost 5 bases and the J segment 1 base; nucleotides outside the gene matches: 12. The chain's CDR3 is CASSPDRDRGRWSYNEQFF. CDR3 nucleotide sequence: TGTGCCAGCAGCCCTGACCGGGACAGGGGGCGGTGGTCCTACAATGAGCAGTTCTTC.

The V and J genes are TRBV19 and TRBJ2-7; a possible D gene is TRBD2 (5 bases). V was shortened by 4 bases and J by 0 bases, with 7 bases between the two germline ends. Germline V gene data show CDR1 as LNHDA and CDR2 as SQIVND (reference sequence). The CDR3 runs to 13 residues. Here the CDR3 DNA reads TGTGCCAGTAGTAGGGAGATCTCCTACGAGCAGTACTTC. This sequence encodes CASSREISYEQYF.

This chain links TRBV4-1 with TRBJ2-1; no definite D call. The CDR3 sequence is 15 residues long. V was pared by 1 base and J by 5 bases, with 12 bases between. Germline lookup yields CDR1 MGHRA and CDR2 YSYEKL. The CDR3 DNA sequence: TGCGCCAGCAGCCAAGTTTTTGGCTTCAACAATGAGCAGTTCTTC. Translating it yields CASSQVFGFNNEQFF.

Ten or more counts support this clone. V gene TRBV11-3 combines with J gene TRBJ1-2; D is possibly TRBD1 (5 bases). Trimming removed 3 bases from V and 4 bases from J, with 15 bases in between. From germline, CDR1 is SGHNT and CDR2 YENEEA. The CDR3 is 15 amino acids. DNA of the CDR3: TGTGCCAGCAGCTTGCGGGGGGTTATCGGCTATGGCTACACCTTC. It codes for CASSLRGVIGYGYTF.

This clone was found many times. The chain uses TRBV11-3 and TRBJ1-1; 11 nucleotides align to TRBD1. Germline assignment: CDR1 SGHNT and CDR2 YENEEA. This CDR3 comprises 14 residues. Losses at the gene ends were 4 bases for V and 4 bases for J; bases not matched to a gene: 2. Here the CDR3 reads CASSWGQGGTEAFF. DNA of the CDR3: TGTGCCAGCAGCTGGGGACAGGGGGGCACTGAAGCTTTCTTT. Combining the CDR3 with reference TRBV11-3 and TRBJ1-1 gives the whole variable domain EAGVVQSPRYKIIEKKQPVAFWCNPISGHNTLYWYLQNLGQGPELLIRYENEEAVDDSQLPKDRFSAERLKGVDSTLKIQPAELGDSAVYLCASSWGQGGTEAFFGQGTRLTVV.

This clone has ten or more counts. At one boundary the junction diverges from the germline segment, which might be a read error. V usage is TRBV6-8 and J usage is TRBJ1-1, with TRBD1 matching over 8 bases. The CDR3 is made up of 13 amino acids. CDR1 is MNHGY, CDR2 SAAAGT, per germline. The CDR3 DNA is TGTGCCATCAGTAACAGGGGGGACACTGAAGCTTTCTTT. It yields the protein CAISNRGDTEAFF.